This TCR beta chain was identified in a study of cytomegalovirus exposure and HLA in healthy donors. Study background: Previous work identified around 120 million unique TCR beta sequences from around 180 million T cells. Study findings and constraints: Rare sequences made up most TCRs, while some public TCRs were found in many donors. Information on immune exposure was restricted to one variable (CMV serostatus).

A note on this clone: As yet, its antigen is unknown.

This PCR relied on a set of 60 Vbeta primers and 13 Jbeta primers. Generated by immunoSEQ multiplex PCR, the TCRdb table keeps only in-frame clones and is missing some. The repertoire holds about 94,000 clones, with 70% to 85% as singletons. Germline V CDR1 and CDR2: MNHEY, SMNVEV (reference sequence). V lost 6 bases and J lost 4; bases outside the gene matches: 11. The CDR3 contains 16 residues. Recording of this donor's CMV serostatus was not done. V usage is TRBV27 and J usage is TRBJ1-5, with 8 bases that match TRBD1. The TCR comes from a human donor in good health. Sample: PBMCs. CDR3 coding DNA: TGTGCCAGCAGCCGAGGGGGGACAGGTTCTAATCAGCCCCAGCATTTT. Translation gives CASSRGGTGSNQPQHF.